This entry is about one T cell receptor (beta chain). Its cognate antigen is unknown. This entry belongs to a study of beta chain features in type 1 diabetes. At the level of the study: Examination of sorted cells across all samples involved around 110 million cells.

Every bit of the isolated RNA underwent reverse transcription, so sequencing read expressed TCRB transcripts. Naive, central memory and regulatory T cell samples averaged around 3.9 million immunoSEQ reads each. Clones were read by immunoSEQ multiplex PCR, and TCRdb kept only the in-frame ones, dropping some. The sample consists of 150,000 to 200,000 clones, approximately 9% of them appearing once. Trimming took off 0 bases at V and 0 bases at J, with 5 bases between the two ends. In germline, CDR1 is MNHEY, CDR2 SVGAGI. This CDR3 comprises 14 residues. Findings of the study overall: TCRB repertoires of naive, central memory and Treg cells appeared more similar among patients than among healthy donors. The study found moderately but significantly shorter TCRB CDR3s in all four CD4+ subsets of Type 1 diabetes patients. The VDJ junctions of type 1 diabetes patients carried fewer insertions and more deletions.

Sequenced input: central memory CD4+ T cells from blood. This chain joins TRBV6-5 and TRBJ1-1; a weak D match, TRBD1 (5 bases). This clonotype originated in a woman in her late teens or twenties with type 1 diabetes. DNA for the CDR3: TGTGCCAGCAGTTACTCGACAGTGAACACTGAAGCTTTCTTT. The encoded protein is CASSYSTVNTEAFF.